This T cell receptor (beta chain) originates from a study of blood T cells in healthy people across ages. Study in general: When template switching was applied, about one barcoded beta molecule was captured per two T cells.

PCR was performed a second time for roughly 7 to 11 cycles using a sample-barcoded 5' primer and a J-beta primer mix. A single record per CDR3 protein comes from TCRdb applying MiXCR to the 5' RACE reads. The sample yields roughly 1,500,000 distinct CDR3 sequences, 35% to 45% seen once. Germline values: CDR1 SQVTM, CDR2 ANQGSEA. V dropped 7 bases and J dropped 4; count of bases not matched to a gene: 7. The CDR3 consists of 16 residues. The source is a woman younger than 35 in good health. This chain joins TRBV29-1 and TRBJ2-1; 16 bases fit TRBD2. The specimen sequenced was blood. CDR3 sequence: CSGLGTSGGAYNEQFF. The CDR3 coding sequence is TGCAGCGGGCTCGGGACTAGCGGGGGGGCTTACAATGAGCAGTTCTTC.